This T cell receptor beta chain was sequenced in a study of T cells in Graves' hyperthyroidism and ophthalmopathy. V was shortened by 2 bases and J by 0 bases, with 7 bases between the two germline ends. Germline V gene data show CDR1 as MNHEY and CDR2 as SVGEGT. This CDR3 is 14 amino acids long. Notes on the study in general: Blood also carried most thyroid clonotypes expanded above 0.001. Ophthalmopathy was identified by the model a median 6.5 months ahead of onset.

This clonotype was seen ten or more times. What it binds is unknown. Researchers amplified the TCR beta CDR3 regions from RNA transcripts. An initial round of RT-PCR targeting the TCR CDR3 relied on the HTBI primer set. Each CDR3 protein is one row after TCRdb ran MiXCR on the multiplex PCR reads. This sample carries under 300,000 distinct CDR3 sequences, approximately 12% of them seen once, and the ten largest clones take almost 8%. The receptor was derived from a young woman with Graves' hyperthyroidism that later progressed to Graves' ophthalmopathy. Sample: blood. This chain connects TRBV6-2 or TRBV6-3 to TRBJ1-1; no firm D call. In DNA form, the CDR3 reads TGTGCCAGCAGTTACGGGGTCATGAACACTGAAGCTTTCTTT. Its translation: CASSYGVMNTEAFF.